The 20 T cell receptor beta chains reported below all come from one sample, sequenced in a study of T-cell memory formation after mild COVID-19. From the 5' RACE reads, TCRdb called clonotypes with MiXCR, one entry per CDR3 protein. The table includes 150,000 to 200,000 distinct CDR3 sequences, 14% detected once. Sequencing used PBMCs or a T cell subset sorted from them (not recorded which). The receptor source for this set is an adult woman who had mild COVID-19 (a few samples of this study predate the infection). Cell type and time point are not known.

In its sample, this clonotype was seen a few times. V usage is TRBV14 and J usage is TRBJ2-7, with D perhaps being TRBD1 or TRBD2 (5 bases each). The CDR3 sequence is 17 residues long. Trimming pared 3 bases from V and 0 bases from J, leaving 18 bases between. The germline gives CDR1 SGHDN, CDR2 FVKESK. This CDR3 reads CASSHRSGPPDSYEQYF. The CDR3 region has the DNA TGTGCCAGCAGCCACCGATCGGGACCACCGGACTCCTACGAGCAGTACTTC.

This clonotype has ten or more counts. The chain is built from TRBV7-3 and TRBJ2-1; D remains ambiguous. The CDR3 is made up of 14 amino acids. With 5 bases removed from V and 5 bases from J, the gap between germline ends came to 13 bases. Germline values: CDR1 SGHTA, CDR2 FQGTGA. CDR3 bases: TGTGCCAGCAGCATACATTGGGCAGACAATGAGCAGTTCTTC. This codes for CASSIHWADNEQFF.

The chain links TRBV5-1 to TRBJ2-3; the D gene is possibly TRBD1 (6 bases). The CDR3 length is 15 residues. The germline gives CDR1 SGHRS, CDR2 YFSETQ. With 2 bases removed from V and 0 bases from J, the gap between germline ends came to 10 bases. The CDR3 nucleotides read TGCGCCAGCAGCTTCGCCGGACAGAGCACAGATACGCAGTATTTT. The encoded protein is CASSFAGQSTDTQYF.

The chain recombines TRBV29-1 with TRBJ2-3, with TRBD2 as a possible D gene (5 bases). The CDR3 is 13 amino acids. Germline CDR1 SQVTM, CDR2 ANQGSEA. Trimming took 4 bases from V and 0 from J, leaving 8 bases between them. The CDR3 bases are TGCAGCGTTGCCGGGATGAGCACAGATACGCAGTATTTT. Translation: CSVAGMSTDTQYF.

V and J are TRBV10-3 and TRBJ2-7; D possibly corresponds to TRBD1 (5 bases). Germline V CDR1 and CDR2: ENHRY, SYGVKD. V lost 10 bases to trimming and J lost 2 bases, with 6 bases between them. This CDR3 has 10 residues. The CDR3 DNA reads as TGTGCCACAGGGACCTACGAGCAGTACTTC. As protein: CATGTYEQYF.

The rearrangement joins TRBV9 to TRBJ1-6, with TRBD1 identical over 9 bases. Germline V gene lookup returns CDR1 SGDLS and CDR2 YYNGEE. CDR3 length: 16 residues. V shed 2 bases and J 6 bases; nucleotides not matched to a gene: 6. The CDR3 sequence is CASSVGQGSSNSPLHF. CDR3 sequence (DNA): TGTGCCAGCAGCGTGGGACAGGGCTCAAGTAATTCACCCCTCCACTTT. Together with reference TRBV9 and TRBJ1-6, the CDR3 gives the full variable domain: DSGVTQTPKHLITATGQRVTLRCSPRSGDLSVYWYQQSLDQGLQFLIQYYNGEERAKGNILERFSAQQFPDLHSELNLSSLELGDSALYFCASSVGQGSSNSPLHFGNGTRLTVT.

This clonotype has ten or more counts. V and J are TRBV12-3 or TRBV12-4 and TRBJ2-3; TRBD2 agrees at 15 bases. CDR3 size: 16 residues. J was trimmed by 4 bases and V by 6 bases; bases with no gene match: 5. The chain's CDR3 is CASSPGLAGGPDTQYF. In nucleotides, the CDR3 is TGTGCCAGCAGCCCCGGACTAGCGGGAGGGCCAGATACGCAGTATTTT.

The chain recombines TRBV5-1 with TRBJ2-3, with TRBD2 identical over 7 bases. V gave up 1 base and J gave up 2 bases; unmatched junction bases: 4. Germline loops: CDR1 SGHRS, CDR2 YFSETQ. This CDR3 has 15 amino acids. The CDR3 is CASSLSLAATDTQYF. The DNA for the CDR3 is TGCGCCAGCAGCTTGTCCCTAGCGGCCACAGATACGCAGTATTTT.

This clonotype was counted many times. J is TRBJ2-5 and V is TRBV27; D uncertain. Germline assignment: CDR1 MNHEY and CDR2 SMNVEV (reference sequence). V was pared by 1 base and J by 4 bases, with 13 bases between. The CDR3 has 15 amino acids. The CDR3 DNA reads TGTGCCAGCAGTTTATTCGGGTACTTGGGAGAGACCCAGTACTTC. This translates into CASSLFGYLGETQYF.

This clonotype was recorded a few times. The chain combines TRBV4-2 with TRBJ2-7; 8 positions match TRBD1. The CDR3 runs to 15 residues. Germline values: CDR1 LGHNA, CDR2 YNFKEQ. Losses at the gene ends were 6 bases for V and 4 bases for J; bases not matched to a gene: 11. CDR3 bases: TGTGCCAGCAGTCTCGAGGGACAGGAGATTTACGAGCAGTACTTC. Protein sequence: CASSLEGQEIYEQYF.

This clonotype was recorded a few times. J is TRBJ1-1 and V is TRBV9, with D perhaps TRBD1 (5 bases). V lost 0 bases and J 4 bases, leaving 13 bases between the germline ends. CDR3 length: 15 residues. Germline V gene lookup returns CDR1 SGDLS and CDR2 YYNGEE. The CDR3 here is CASSVEPGATTEAFF. The DNA for the CDR3 is TGTGCCAGCAGCGTAGAGCCCGGGGCGACCACTGAAGCTTTCTTT.

This clonotype turned up a few times. The J gene is TRBJ2-1, the V gene TRBV7-9, with TRBD2 matching over 11 bases. V lost 6 bases, J lost 8 bases, and 6 bases stayed unmatched. The CDR3 has 14 residues. Germline-derived CDR1 and CDR2 are SEHNR and FQNEAQ (reference sequence). The CDR3 loop reads CASRQLAGDYEQFF. For the CDR3, the DNA is TGTGCCAGCAGGCAACTAGCGGGAGATTATGAGCAGTTCTTC.

V is TRBV15 and J is TRBJ2-5, with TRBD2 matching over 10 bases. After removal of 0 bases from V and 2 bases from J, the junction contained 21 bases not matched to a gene. Germline assignment: CDR1 LNHNV and CDR2 YYDKDF (reference sequence). The CDR3 is 22 residues long. This CDR3 is CATSRESYRERTSGPAQETQYF. The CDR3 bases are TGTGCCACCAGCAGAGAGAGTTACAGGGAGAGGACTAGCGGCCCTGCTCAAGAGACCCAGTACTTC.

The chain employs TRBV30 and TRBJ1-5; tentative D call: TRBD1 (6 bases). The CDR3 is 16 amino acids. The V gene's germline CDR1 is GTSNPN and CDR2 SVGIG (reference sequence). V was pared by 1 base and J by 2 bases, with 15 bases between. CDR3 DNA: TGTGCCTGGAGTGGATATCGGGGGGCAGGCAATCAGCCCCAGCATTTT. This encodes CAWSGYRGAGNQPQHF.

This clonotype was counted between two and nine times. The chain uses TRBV2 and TRBJ2-7, with a tentative D call TRBD1 (6 bases). The CDR3 contains 14 residues. Trimming removed 0 bases at V and 6 bases at J, with 12 bases between. Germline V gene sequence: CDR1 SNHLY, CDR2 FYNNEI. The CDR3 spells CASSEALGRGEQYF. DNA for the CDR3: TGTGCCAGCAGTGAAGCGCTTGGCAGGGGCGAGCAGTACTTC. Full variable domain (rest looked up from reference TRBV2 and TRBJ2-7): EPEVTQTPSHQVTQMGQEVILRCVPISNHLYFYWYRQILGQKVEFLVSFYNNEISEKSEIFDDQFSVERPDGSNFTLKIRSTKLEDSAMYFCASSEALGRGEQYFGPGTRLTVT.

The chain has TRBV5-1 and TRBJ2-7, with a weak D call TRBD1 (5 bases). V shed 4 bases and J shed 3 bases, with 14 bases lying between them. Germline CDR1 SGHRS, CDR2 YFSETQ. The CDR3 loop spans 14 amino acids. CDR3 in DNA: TGCGCCAGCAGCGCTTTCGGTCAGGGCTACGAGCAGTACTTC. As protein: CASSAFGQGYEQYF.

The V and J genes are TRBV6-1 and TRBJ1-5; D unclear. The germline CDR1 and CDR2 sequences are MNHNS and SASEGT. This CDR3 is built from 14 residues. V lost 6 bases and J lost 1, with 10 bases in between. This CDR3 is CASRTVGSNQPQHF. The DNA of the CDR3 is TGTGCCAGCAGAACGGTCGGGAGCAATCAGCCCCAGCATTTT.

V and J are TRBV24-1 and TRBJ2-7, with 8 bases lining up with TRBD1. With 2 bases clipped from V and 5 bases from J, the junction kept 4 bases outside the gene matches. This CDR3 has 14 residues. The germline V gene has CDR1 KGHDR and CDR2 SFDVKD. The CDR3: CATSDWRTGNEQYF. The CDR3 DNA sequence: TGTGCCACCAGTGATTGGAGGACAGGGAACGAGCAGTACTTC.

This clonotype was picked up many times. This chain links TRBV10-3 with TRBJ2-3; 7 bases fit TRBD2. The CDR3 has 14 amino acids. Germline V gene lookup returns CDR1 ENHRY and CDR2 SYGVKD. After removal of 10 bases from V and 4 bases from J, the junction contained 11 bases not matched to a gene. The CDR3 reads CASYAGRQADTQYF. The CDR3 nucleotides are TGTGCCAGCTACGCCGGGAGGCAGGCAGATACGCAGTATTTT.

This clonotype turned up a few times. The J gene is TRBJ2-3, the V gene TRBV20-1; D not certain. V dropped 2 bases and J dropped 4 bases, with 7 bases sitting between them. This CDR3 is 12 amino acids long. From germline, CDR1 is DFQATT and CDR2 SNEGSKA (reference sequence). CDR3 residues: CSARRIADTQYF. Written as DNA, the CDR3 is TGCAGTGCTAGACGCATAGCAGATACGCAGTATTTT.